This T cell receptor (beta chain) appears in the sequencing data of a study of response to subunit inactivated influenza vaccine. With regard to this clonotype: The antigen is unknown.

TCRdb itself ran the RT-PCR reads through MiXCR, one entry per CDR3 protein. Here the sample spans 400,000 to 650,000 distinct CDR3 sequences, more than 7% being singletons. Study-level results: Every seasonal influenza vaccination brings in few new T cells, the authors suggested.

In germline, CDR1 is LNHNV, CDR2 YYDKDF (reference sequence). Losses at the gene ends were 5 bases for V and 7 bases for J; bases not matched to a gene: 9. CDR3 length: 16 amino acids. The origin of this receptor is a man aged 45 to 75 who received an inactivated influenza vaccine. This specimen consisted of PBMCs from blood, obtained 23 months after vaccination. The chain couples TRBV15 to TRBJ2-1, with 12 positions matching TRBD2. The CDR3 bases are TGTGCCACCAGCGGACGACTAGCGGGAGTCAGTAATGAGCAGTTCTTC. Protein: CATSGRLAGVSNEQFF.